This T cell receptor (beta chain) emerged from a study of blood T cell repertoires in COVID-19. Study-level background: T cells, B-cell-depleted T cells, or PBMCs provided the cDNA or gDNA that served as material.

Generated by immunoSEQ multiplex PCR, the TCRdb table keeps only in-frame clones and is missing some. The table records fewer than 200,000 clones, 75% to 85% of them present only once. Trimming at V came to 1 base and at J to 2 bases, leaving 5 bases not matched to a gene. Germline V gene sequence: CDR1 LGHDT, CDR2 YNNKEL (reference sequence). The CDR3 is 16 amino acids. This chain joins TRBV3-1 (or the pseudogene TRBV3-2) and TRBJ2-1; TRBD1 aligns across 7 bases. The source is a human donor in a cohort sampled during active COVID-19. Sample: peripheral blood. CDR3 nucleotides: TGTGCCAGCAGCCAAGGTACAGGGGCGACCTACAATGAGCAGTTCTTC. Encoded protein: CASSQGTGATYNEQFF.